This is a list of T cell receptor beta chains from one sample in a study of beta chain features in type 1 diabetes. Repertoires were generated with immunoSEQ multiplex PCR, while TCRdb's copy carries only in-frame clones and drops some. In the table there are some 330,000 clones, about 12% of which are singletons. Sequencing input: naive CD4+ T cells from blood. Receptors originate from a woman younger than 35 with type 1 diabetes. Each CDR3 is given with its conserved first and last residue. A D gene is named only where the DNA matches it firmly. Not all rows give a size; the values are once, few, many and, for expanded clones, a class.

clone size: -; J gene: TRBJ2-3; D gene: -; V gene: TRBV19; CDR3 DNA: TGTGCCAGTACCCCTAGCAGCACAGATACGCAGTATTTT; CDR3 protein: CASTPSSTDTQYF
clone size: few; J gene: TRBJ2-1; D gene: -; V gene: TRBV19; CDR3 DNA: TGTGCCAGTAGTATACGGATGAGGACCTACAATGAGCAGTTCTTC; CDR3 protein: CASSIRMRTYNEQFF
clone size: few; J gene: TRBJ2-5; D gene: TRBD2; V gene: TRBV7-2; CDR3 DNA: TGTGCCAGCAGCTTTCTGGGGACTAGCGGCGAGACCCAGTACTTC; CDR3 protein: CASSFLGTSGETQYF
clone size: -; J gene: TRBJ2-7; D gene: -; V gene: TRBV30; CDR3 DNA: TGTGCCTGGAGTTCTGTCTGGGAGCTTTCTCTCTACGAGCAGTACTTC; CDR3 protein: CAWSSVWELSLYEQYF
clone size: few; J gene: TRBJ2-6; D gene: -; V gene: TRBV7-3; CDR3 DNA: TGTGCCAGCAGCTCCTCCTCTGGGGCCAACGTCCTGACTTTC; CDR3 protein: CASSSSSGANVLTF
clone size: -; J gene: TRBJ1-1; D gene: -; V gene: TRBV11-2; CDR3 DNA: TGTGCCAGCAGCCACGGGGGGTGGTGGCAAGCTTTCTTT; CDR3 protein: CASSHGGWWQAFF
clone size: few; J gene: TRBJ2-1; D gene: TRBD2; V gene: TRBV5-1; CDR3 DNA: TGCGCCAGCAGCTTGTTAGCGGGAGCTAATGAGCAGTTCTTC; CDR3 protein: CASSLLAGANEQFF
clone size: few; J gene: TRBJ1-6; D gene: -; V gene: TRBV6-6; CDR3 DNA: TGTGCCAGCGGGCCGGGGGGGGATAATTCACCCCTCCACTTT; CDR3 protein: CASGPGGDNSPLHF
clone size: few; J gene: TRBJ2-3; D gene: -; V gene: TRBV5-1; CDR3 DNA: TGCGCCTGCCGGGCAGGGTCTGAAGATACGCAGTATTTT; CDR3 protein: CACRAGSEDTQYF
clone size: few; J gene: TRBJ2-5; D gene: -; V gene: TRBV4-2; CDR3 DNA: TGTGCCAGCAGCCAAGTGTTAGGGGGACGGGAGACCCAGTACTTC; CDR3 protein: CASSQVLGGRETQYF
clone size: few; J gene: TRBJ2-1; D gene: TRBD2; V gene: TRBV19; CDR3 DNA: TGTGCCAGTAGTAAGACTAGCGGGAGGGCCGCTCTCTATGAGCAGTTCTTC; CDR3 protein: CASSKTSGRAALYEQFF
clone size: -; J gene: TRBJ2-7; D gene: TRBD2; V gene: TRBV7-2; CDR3 DNA: TGTGCCAGCAACCCGACTAGCGGGAGGGCCGGATACGAGCAGTACTTC; CDR3 protein: CASNPTSGRAGYEQYF